The TCR beta chain described here comes from a study of T cell responses to AZD1222 COVID-19 vaccine (dated by TCRdb to about 2021). Regarding the research as a whole: TCR sequencing was performed for more than 230 trial participants, of whom around 210 were given two doses of AZD1222 and around 25 were given two doses of MenACWY control vaccine. Trial participants were enrolled into age subgroups of 18-55, 56-69 and 70-plus years, which contained around 140, 26 and 57 TCR-sequenced participants, respectively.

What the time point label conveys for this sample: baseline before first vaccination. According to the study, the label for this sample's treatment or condition signals: meningococcal conjugate vaccine given as trial control. Samples from vaccinated people were obtained from the UK trials COV001 and COV002, which included a single-blind randomized controlled phase 2/3 trial of AZD1222 (ChAdOx1 nCoV-19) in healthy adults. Trial participant PBMC samples were collected at day 0 and day 28 after the second dose for TCRbeta chain sequencing. Findings and caveats that apply to the study as a whole: Conclusions about previously exposed vaccinees are limited because only a handful of AZD1222 recipients were SARS-CoV-2 seropositive at baseline. Spike-specific TCR breadth and depth rose significantly after two AZD1222 doses compared with day 0 and with MenACWY recipients. Participants were mostly white British and included more females than males, and it was suggested by the authors that clonal diversity may have been underestimated. The whole spike protein was spanned by vaccine-associated CD4 TCRs, and dominant responses were seen in regions 160-218 and 743-854. Because no day 14 peak-response samples were available, repertoires were characterized only after the peak T cell response. In the small 56-69-year group, the increase in depth fell short of significance, most likely because of low power. Nearly half of unique spike-specific TCRs reportedly recognized epitopes outside regions mutated in the B.1.351 and B.1.1.7 variants.

About this clone: Its antigen is currently not known. Base qualities are not at hand, and no much larger clone is one base apart.

The CDR3 regions of human TCRbeta chains were analyzed by immunosequencing. The published analysis was carried out like this. Repertoire TCRs were matched against a reference library of SARS-CoV-2-specific TCRs generated with the MIRA antigen-specificity platform. Breadth was defined as the fraction of unique TCRs that were SARS-CoV-2-associated, and depth was defined as the fraction of total T cells that were SARS-CoV-2-associated. Using the MIRA data, each spike-specific TCR was mapped to the spike region that the TCR reacts to and placed in a CD4 or CD8 class. Log10-transformed breadth and depth values were compared by one-way ANOVA with Sidak's multiple comparisons tests. TCRdb obtained this table from immuneACCESS and retained in-frame rearrangements with V and J assigned. These tables miss some clones; where compared with another copy, unresolved V genes account for less than half of the shortfall, and the remainder is unexplained. D and trimming were read from the DNA, whereas the V and J calls and clone size are those reported in that table. A total of some 89,000 clones appear in this sample, roughly 90% of them only once. The top ten clones comprise roughly 4.5% of the sample.

The V and J ends are trimmed by 2 bases and 3 bases, leaving 13 bases between them. CDR1 and CDR2 were assigned from the germline V gene (reference sequence) as SEHNR and FQNEAQ. The cysteine opens and the phenylalanine closes a CDR3 of 15 amino acids. Only the CDR3 region is kept as DNA, spanning 45 bases read in frame from base 1. The chain is encoded by TRBV7-9 joined to TRBJ1-1; the D segment cannot be called with confidence. This TCR derives from an adult in good health. The sample here was peripheral blood, taken on day 0 of MenACWY control vaccination. The sequenced DNA is TGTGCCAGCAGCTTAATGTCAGCCGACGACACTGAAGCTTTCTTT. Translated, this gives CASSLMSADDTEAFF.